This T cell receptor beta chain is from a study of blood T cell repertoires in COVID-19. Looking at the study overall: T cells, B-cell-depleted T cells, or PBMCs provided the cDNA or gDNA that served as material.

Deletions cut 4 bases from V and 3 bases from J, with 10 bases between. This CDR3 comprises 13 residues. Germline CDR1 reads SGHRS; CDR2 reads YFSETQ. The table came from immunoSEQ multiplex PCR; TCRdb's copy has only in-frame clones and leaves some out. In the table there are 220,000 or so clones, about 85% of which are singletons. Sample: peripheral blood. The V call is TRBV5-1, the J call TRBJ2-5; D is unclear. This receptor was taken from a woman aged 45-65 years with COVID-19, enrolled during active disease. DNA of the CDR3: TGCGCCAGCAGCATCCCTTCTGAAGAGACCCAGTACTTC. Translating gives CASSIPSEETQYF.